The 7 T cell receptor beta chains in this list originate from one sample, sequenced in a study of T-cell memory formation after mild COVID-19. One entry per CDR3 protein, called by TCRdb with MiXCR from the 5' RACE reads. This sample has tens of thousands of distinct CDR3 sequences, with less than 15% found just once. The sequenced material came from PBMCs or a T cell subset sorted from them (not recorded which). These TCRs come from an adult woman who had mild COVID-19 (a few samples of this study predate the infection). Cell type and time point are not known.

In this sample, this clonotype turned up a few times. The V and J genes are TRBV7-2 and TRBJ2-3; 12 nucleotides align to TRBD2. This CDR3 has 19 residues. CDR1 and CDR2 from the germline V gene are SGHTA and FQGNSA. The trim removed 2 bases at V and 1 base at J, leaving 10 bases unmatched. The CDR3 reads CASSLIWLAGGPGTDTQYF. DNA for the CDR3: TGTGCCAGCAGCTTAATTTGGCTAGCGGGGGGGCCAGGCACAGATACGCAGTATTTT.

The V and J genes are TRBV24-1 and TRBJ1-5; unclear D gene. V lost 4 bases to trimming and J lost 3 bases, with 3 bases between them. CDR3 length: 12 residues. CDR1 is KGHDR, CDR2 SFDVKD, per germline. The CDR3 sequence is CATSDHNQPQHF. DNA of the CDR3: TGTGCCACCAGTGACCACAATCAGCCCCAGCATTTT.

This clonotype was seen only a few times. The V call is TRBV12-3 or TRBV12-4, the J call TRBJ2-1, with 12 bases that match TRBD2. V was clipped by 3 bases and J by 5 bases; unmatched bases: 5. The CDR3 loop spans 16 amino acids. In nucleotides, the CDR3 is TGTGCCAGCAGTTTCCCTAGCGGGGGGGCGGACAATGAGCAGTTCTTC. Translation gives CASSFPSGGADNEQFF.

This clonotype was seen only a few times. The V and J genes are TRBV6-2 or TRBV6-3 and TRBJ2-3, with D perhaps TRBD1 or TRBD2 (5 bases each). The CDR3 contains 14 residues. Deletions cut 11 bases from V and 0 bases from J, with 15 bases between. CDR1 MNHEY and CDR2 SVGEGT come from the germline V gene. CDR3 in amino acids: CAGGRWGSTDTQYF. In DNA form, the CDR3 reads TGTGCCGGAGGACGATGGGGGAGCACAGATACGCAGTATTTT.

The CDR3 nucleotides read TGCGCCAGCAGCCAGGGGGTAACACAGGGATTCTATGGCTACACCTTC. Residues: CASSQGVTQGFYGYTF. V usage is TRBV5-1 and J usage is TRBJ1-2; 7 bases are shared with TRBD1. With V trimmed by 4 bases and J by 4 bases, 13 bases remained unmatched. CDR1 and CDR2 (germline): SGHRS, YFSETQ. The CDR3 has 16 residues.

This clonotype was seen a few times. CDR3 region: CASSQFKWNEQYF. CDR3 nucleotide sequence: TGTGCCAGCAGCCAATTCAAGTGGAACGAGCAGTACTTC. The V gene is TRBV14, the J gene TRBJ2-7; D remains ambiguous. The germline V and J ends were trimmed by 2 bases and 5 bases, with 10 bases remaining between them. CDR3 length: 13 residues. The germline V gene encodes CDR1 SGHDN and CDR2 FVKESK.

In this sample, this clonotype turned up a few times. The chain has TRBV20-1 and TRBJ1-4; D might be TRBD1 (6 bases). There are 14 residues in the CDR3. Germline-derived CDR1 and CDR2 are DFQATT and SNEGSKA (reference sequence). V gave up 6 bases and J gave up 2 bases, with 13 bases separating them. The CDR3 coding sequence is TGCAGTGCCGCCGACAGGTCTACTAATGAAAAACTGTTTTTT. Amino acids: CSAADRSTNEKLFF.